This TCR beta chain was retrieved from a study of T cell repertoires in cytomegalovirus infection. On the study more broadly: Recently identified HLA-C-restricted CMV epitopes were among the peptides used. CMV infection and matching HLA type were both indicated by public TCR beta signatures. Overall study results and limits: The cumulative frequency of public TCR beta families distinguished individuals who carried CMV together with the relevant HLA.

From the reads, TCRdb called clonotypes with MiXCR, one entry per CDR3 protein. The sample holds fewer than 1,000,000 distinct CDR3 sequences, approximately 32% seen once. Regarding this clonotype: Its matching antigen is unknown.

Trimming at V came to 1 base and at J to 9 bases, leaving 6 bases not matched to a gene. The CDR3 runs 14 residues. The germline CDR1 and CDR2 sequences are SGDLS and YYNGEE. The chain has TRBV9 and TRBJ2-1; 8 bases line up with TRBD2. The sequence came from a human donor in good health (CMV status not recorded). Some clones in this sample may be carry-over from other donors' samples. Sequences were derived from cultured CD8+ T cells from PBMCs, sampled from culture after CMV antigen stimulation. This CDR3 is CASSVTGLVSEQFF. For the CDR3, the DNA is TGTGCCAGCAGCGTAACGGGACTAGTCAGTGAGCAGTTCTTC.